These 13 T cell receptor beta chains came from one sample sequenced in a study of T-cell reconstitution after alpha-beta-depleted transplantation in children. It was with unique molecular identifiers that the TCRbeta library was prepared. TCRdb re-called the PCR reads with MiXCR, one entry per CDR3 protein. The sample lists 150,000 to 250,000 distinct CDR3 sequences, less than 15% occurring once. This sample comprised PBMCs from the stem cell graft donor, obtained from the stem cell graft. Receptors originate from a human donor who donated a stem cell graft to a child with acute lymphoblastic leukemia.

This clonotype occurred many times. The rearrangement links TRBV5-1 to TRBJ2-7; tentative D call: TRBD1 (7 bases). V gave up 0 bases and J gave up 1 base, with 11 bases separating them. CDR3 length: 15 residues. Germline V gene lookup returns CDR1 SGHRS and CDR2 YFSETQ. CDR3 nucleotide sequence: TGCGCCAGCAGCTTGGAGTCAGGGGGGTCCTACGAGCAGTACTTC. As protein: CASSLESGGSYEQYF.

In regard to this clonotype: The junction departs from the called germline gene at one end, perhaps through a read error. V gene TRBV13 combines with J gene TRBJ2-1; 7 bases are a match to TRBD2. Germline CDR1 is PRHDT and CDR2 is FYEKMQ (reference sequence). CDR3 size: 14 residues. The CDR3 protein is CASSLAGDYNEHFF. The CDR3 DNA is TGTGCCAGCAGCTTAGCTGGGGACTACAATGAGCATTTCTTC.

There are a few counts of this clonotype. J is TRBJ2-1 and V is TRBV5-1, with 12 nucleotides matching TRBD2. The CDR3 consists of 16 residues. The junction had 12 bases not matched to a gene; V was cut back by 3 bases and J by 11 bases. Germline V gene lookup returns CDR1 SGHRS and CDR2 YFSETQ. CDR3 DNA: TGCGCCAGCAGCTCTCATTCGACTAGCGGGGGCCGCAAGCAGTTCTTC. Translating gives CASSSHSTSGGRKQFF.

This clonotype showed up many times. The chain links TRBV6-5 to TRBJ1-3, with TRBD1 identical over 9 bases. CDR1 is MNHEY, CDR2 SVGAGI, per germline. The CDR3 totals 17 residues. Unmatched junction bases numbered 9, after V lost 2 bases and J lost 4 bases. The CDR3 reads CASSYPPGQGAGNTIYF. As DNA, the CDR3 is TGTGCCAGCAGTTACCCTCCGGGACAGGGAGCCGGAAACACCATATATTTT.

This clonotype was counted a few times. The V and J genes are TRBV4-1 and TRBJ2-1, with 16 bases lining up with TRBD2. Looked up from germline, CDR1 is MGHRA and CDR2 is YSYEKL. Unmatched junction bases numbered 14, after V lost 2 bases and J lost 1 base. The CDR3 length is 22 residues. The CDR3 spells CASSQSRGGTSGRARSYNEQFF. The CDR3 region has the DNA TGCGCCAGCAGCCAATCTAGGGGGGGGACTAGCGGGAGGGCCAGATCCTACAATGAGCAGTTCTTC.

The table lists this clonotype with a few counts. The V gene is TRBV5-5, the J gene TRBJ2-6; a weak D match, TRBD2 (7 bases). CDR3 length equals 17 residues. CDR1 and CDR2 from the germline V gene are SGHKS and YYEKEE (reference sequence). Trimming cost V 4 bases and J 0 bases, with 14 bases left between them. This chain's CDR3 is CASSPTGRASGANVLTF. The CDR3 DNA reads TGTGCCAGCAGCCCCACAGGGAGGGCCTCTGGGGCCAACGTCCTGACTTTC.

There are many counts of this clonotype. The V and J genes are TRBV12-3 or TRBV12-4 and TRBJ2-1; 11 bases fit TRBD2. J gave up 7 bases and V 6 bases, and 5 bases lay outside the gene matches. The CDR3 totals 14 residues. CDR3 nucleotide sequence: TGTGCCAGCAGCCCACTAGCGGGAGTTAATGAGCAGTTCTTC. Translation: CASSPLAGVNEQFF.

This clonotype was seen a few times. The V call is TRBV5-6, the J call TRBJ1-2; 10 bases fit TRBD1. Germline CDR1 and CDR2: SGHDT and YYEEEE. The CDR3 consists of 16 residues. J gave up 7 bases and V 3 bases, and 12 bases lay outside the gene matches. CDR3 loop: CASSSEGTGDLRGYTF. For the CDR3, the DNA is TGTGCCAGCAGCTCAGAGGGGACAGGGGATCTACGTGGCTACACCTTC. Together with reference TRBV5-6 and TRBJ1-2, the CDR3 gives the full variable domain: DAGVTQSPTHLIKTRGQQVTLRCSPKSGHDTVSWYQQALGQGPQFIFQYYEEEERQRGNFPDRFSGHQFPNYSSELNVNALLLGDSALYLCASSSEGTGDLRGYTFGSGTRLTVV.

The V gene is TRBV7-9, the J gene TRBJ1-1, with 10 bases matching TRBD1. Per the germline V gene, CDR1 is SEHNR and CDR2 is FQNEAQ (reference sequence). The V gene end was trimmed by 4 bases and the J gene end by 8 bases; junction bases not matched to a gene: 7. The CDR3 extends over 14 amino acids. The CDR3 reads CASSSPTGQGEAFF. CDR3 nucleotide sequence: TGTGCCAGCAGCTCTCCTACGGGACAGGGGGAAGCTTTCTTT.

This clonotype was seen repeatedly, ten times or more. The genes are TRBV7-2 and TRBJ2-5; D call uncertain. The CDR3 covers 13 residues. With 3 bases removed from V and 1 base from J, the gap between germline ends came to 6 bases. Germline V CDR1 and CDR2: SGHTA, FQGNSA. The CDR3 sequence: CASSFPSQETQYF. For the CDR3, the DNA is TGTGCCAGCAGCTTTCCATCCCAAGAGACCCAGTACTTC. Complete variable domain (other parts from reference TRBV7-2 and TRBJ2-5): GAGVSQSPSNKVTEKGKDVELRCDPISGHTALYWYRQSLGQGLEFLIYFQGNSAPDKSGLPSDRFSAERTGGSVSTLTIQRTQQEDSAVYLCASSFPSQETQYFGPGTRLLVL.

This clonotype was seen at least ten times. The genes are TRBV12-3 or TRBV12-4 and TRBJ2-7; possible D gene TRBD2, 6 bases. This CDR3 region has 14 residues. Trimming took off 4 bases at V and 5 bases at J, with 15 bases between the two ends. The chain's CDR3 is CASSSDGGGDEQYF. The CDR3 DNA follows: TGTGCCAGCAGTTCCGACGGAGGAGGGGACGAGCAGTACTTC.

The CDR3 DNA follows: TGTGCCATCAGTGATCCCCTAGAGGGATCCTACAATGAGCAGTTCTTC. Translating it yields CAISDPLEGSYNEQFF. This chain connects TRBV10-3 to TRBJ2-1; tentative D call: TRBD2 (5 bases). V lost 3 bases to trimming and J lost 1 base, with 13 bases between them. The V gene's germline CDR1 is ENHRY and CDR2 SYGVKD. This CDR3 has 16 residues.

This clonotype was seen ten or more times. The chain has TRBV29-1 and TRBJ2-7; 9 bases are shared with TRBD1. V lost 4 bases to trimming and J lost 6 bases; unmatched junction nucleotides: 7. This CDR3 region has 13 residues. The germline gives CDR1 SQVTM, CDR2 ANQGSEA. The CDR3 here is CSVAGTGSGEQYF. The CDR3 nucleotides are TGCAGCGTTGCCGGGACAGGGTCCGGCGAGCAGTACTTC.